This paragraph covers one T cell receptor (beta chain) sequence. This clonotype came up a few times. No antigen is known for it. Per-base qualities were not stored, and no clone one base away is much larger. Total RNA was isolated from unfractionated whole blood collected in Tempus Blood RNA tubes. As TCR sequencing controls, several healthy volunteers were used, with blood taken at day 0, 2 weeks and 6 weeks. This entry belongs to a study of human T cells and chemical hapten exposure (TCRdb year 2021). Background for the entire study: The libraries were sequenced as a pool, and the TCR yield per sample differed mostly because of small variations in library volumes within the pool. Each blood RNA sample was used to sequence both TCR alpha and TCR beta chains. The study tracked peripheral blood TCR repertoire changes in vivo during primary and secondary sensitization to the hapten diphenylcyclopropenone (DPC) in alopecia patients. Overall study outcomes, separate from this receptor: After repeated subsampling, changes were observed in the strength of the expansion versus patch-test correlation and in the threshold at which the correlation became significant. DPC sensitization did not change the number of TCRs with a frequency above 1 in 1000, and there was no evidence of changes in global repertoire structure.

The library came from 5' RACE. Sequenced using an Illumina MiSeq. During library preparation, unique molecular identifiers were attached to individual cDNA molecules so that TCRs could be counted in a quantitative, reproducible way. Processing in the source paper ran as follows. The median number of TCRs per sample was roughly 94,000, ranging from about 20,000 to 750,000. The Decombinator software suite was used to annotate the V, J and CDR3 of the TCR reads. For the PS versus PT1 abundance plots, all samples were subsampled to the same number of TCRs (28,000). Expanded TCRs were defined as absent before sensitization and observed at least eight times at the 2-week time point. In TCRdb, the public reads were trimmed at Q25 with fastp and aligned with MiXCR, with productive beta chains retained. Every distinct CDR3 protein forms one entry, paired with its most common genes and DNA. The V and J calls, along with clone size, are taken from TCRdb and not from the paper's own processing. This sample holds approximately 81,000 distinct CDR3 sequences; less than 9.5% were observed only once. The top ten clones comprise 2% to 2.5% of the sample.

This TCR derives from a male donor in good health.

The DNA is TGTGCCAGCAGCCAAGAACAGGGAGGGCTGGGTTATAATTCACCCCTCCACTTT. The encoded protein is CASSQEQGGLGYNSPLHF. The chain couples TRBV4-2 to TRBJ1-6; TRBD1 is possibly the D segment (6 matching bases). The germline V gene encodes CDR1 LGHNA and CDR2 YNFKEQ. The germline ends are 16 bases apart after V is trimmed by 0 bases and J by 4 bases. From cysteine to phenylalanine, the CDR3 is 18 amino acids long. Only the CDR3 DNA stays, 54 bases, in frame from base 1.